This entry describes one T cell receptor beta chain. Its matching antigen is unknown. V was pared by 4 bases and J by 3 bases, with 10 bases of the junction left unmatched. CDR3 length: 17 amino acids. From germline, CDR1 is SGHRS and CDR2 YFSETQ. This record comes from a study of T cell repertoires in urothelial bladder cancer. Study in general: A few lesions each were cT0, cTa, cT1, and cT2 or greater. General study findings and limits: Urothelial carcinoma specimens: median approximately 6,000 T cells versus 25,000 to 30,000 in benign.

Using immunoSEQ multiplex PCR, the repertoire was profiled, and TCRdb retains in-frame clones only, with some absent. The sample contains about 13,000 clones, 60% to 70% of which appear only once. The source is a human donor with urothelial carcinoma. The chain is built from TRBV5-1 and TRBJ2-3; 11 bases line up with TRBD2. The sequenced sample consisted of tumor-infiltrating cells from bladder cancer. The CDR3 bases are TGCGCCAGCAGCCACCCCAGTAGCGGGGGGGCGACAGATACGCAGTATTTT. Amino acids: CASSHPSSGGATDTQYF.